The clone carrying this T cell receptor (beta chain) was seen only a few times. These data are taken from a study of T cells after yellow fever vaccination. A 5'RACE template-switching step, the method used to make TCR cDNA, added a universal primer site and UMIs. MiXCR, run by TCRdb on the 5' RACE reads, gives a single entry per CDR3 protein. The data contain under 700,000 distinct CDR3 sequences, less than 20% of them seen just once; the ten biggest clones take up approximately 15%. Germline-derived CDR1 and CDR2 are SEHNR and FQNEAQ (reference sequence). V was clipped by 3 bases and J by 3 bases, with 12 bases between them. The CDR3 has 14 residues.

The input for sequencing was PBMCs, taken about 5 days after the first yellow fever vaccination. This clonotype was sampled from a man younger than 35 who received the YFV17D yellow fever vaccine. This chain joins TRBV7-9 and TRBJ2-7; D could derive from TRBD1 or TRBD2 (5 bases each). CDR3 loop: CASSFRMGDYEQYF. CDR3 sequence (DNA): TGTGCCAGCAGCTTCAGGATGGGGGACTACGAGCAGTACTTC.